This T cell receptor beta chain originates from a study of T cell responses to AZD1222 COVID-19 vaccine. Libraries were prepared by immunoSEQ multiplex PCR; TCRdb keeps only in-frame clonotypes and omits some of them. Among about 54,000 clones listed, 70% to 90% were seen once. Overall study findings and caveats: The study found Spike-specific TCR breadth and depth rose after two AZD1222 doses. Nearly half of spike-specific TCRs reportedly go after variant regions that carry no mutations. AZD1222 recipients seropositive at baseline numbered only 6 or 7.

The count of this clone is one. What it recognizes is unknown. The sample here was peripheral blood, taken 28 days after the second AZD1222 dose. The sequence was collected from an adult who received the AZD1222 COVID-19 vaccine.

CDR3 nucleotide sequence: TGTGCCAGCAGCTTAGATCGTGGGCTAGCGGGGGGCGCCGGCGGGGAGCTGTTTTTT. Translated: CASSLDRGLAGGAGGELFF. The gene calls are TRBV11-2 and TRBJ2-2; 11 nucleotides line up with TRBD2. Germline-derived CDR1 and CDR2 are SGHAT and FQNNGV. The CDR3 spans 19 residues. Trimming removed 0 bases from V and 7 bases from J; junction bases left unmatched: 13.